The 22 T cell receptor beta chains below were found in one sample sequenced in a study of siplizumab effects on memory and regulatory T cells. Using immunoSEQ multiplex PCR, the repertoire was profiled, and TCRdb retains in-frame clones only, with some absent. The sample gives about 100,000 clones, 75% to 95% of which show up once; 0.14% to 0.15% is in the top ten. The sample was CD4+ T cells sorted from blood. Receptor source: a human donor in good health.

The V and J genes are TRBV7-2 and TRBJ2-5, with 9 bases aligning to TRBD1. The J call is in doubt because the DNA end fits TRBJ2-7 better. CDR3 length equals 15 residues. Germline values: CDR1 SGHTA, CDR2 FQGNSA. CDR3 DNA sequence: TGTGCCAGCAGCCCCCAGGGACAGGGTTTGTACGAGCAGTACTTC. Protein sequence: CASSPQGQGLYEQYF.

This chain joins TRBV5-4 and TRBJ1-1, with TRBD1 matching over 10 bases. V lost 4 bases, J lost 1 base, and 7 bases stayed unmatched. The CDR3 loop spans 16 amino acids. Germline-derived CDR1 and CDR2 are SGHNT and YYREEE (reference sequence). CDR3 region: CASSRTGGLKNTEAFF. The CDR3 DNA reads TGTGCCAGCAGCCGGACAGGGGGACTGAAGAACACTGAAGCTTTCTTT.

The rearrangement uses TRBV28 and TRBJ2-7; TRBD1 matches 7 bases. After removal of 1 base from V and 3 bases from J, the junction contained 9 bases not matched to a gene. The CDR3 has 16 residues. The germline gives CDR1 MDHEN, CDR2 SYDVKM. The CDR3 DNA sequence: TGTGCCAGCAGTTTATCTGGGTCCGCAGGGGGCTACGAGCAGTACTTC. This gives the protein CASSLSGSAGGYEQYF.

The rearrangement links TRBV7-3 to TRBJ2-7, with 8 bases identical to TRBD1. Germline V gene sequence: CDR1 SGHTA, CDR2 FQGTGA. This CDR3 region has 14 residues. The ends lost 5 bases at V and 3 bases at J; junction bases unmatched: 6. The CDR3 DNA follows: TGTGCCAGCAGCCCGGGACAGGTGAACTACGAGCAGTACTTC. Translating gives CASSPGQVNYEQYF.

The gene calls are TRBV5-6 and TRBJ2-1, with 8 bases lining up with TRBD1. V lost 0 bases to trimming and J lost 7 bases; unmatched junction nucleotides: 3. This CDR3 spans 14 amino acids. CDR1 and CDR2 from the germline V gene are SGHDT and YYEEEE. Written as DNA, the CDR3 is TGTGCCAGCAGCTTGGCCGGGACAGGTAATGAGCAGTTCTTC. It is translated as CASSLAGTGNEQFF.

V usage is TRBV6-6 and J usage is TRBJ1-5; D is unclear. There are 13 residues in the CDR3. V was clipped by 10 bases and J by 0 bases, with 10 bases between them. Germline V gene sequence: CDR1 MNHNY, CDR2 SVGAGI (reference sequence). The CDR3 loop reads CATRGFSNQPQHF. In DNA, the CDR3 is TGTGCCACTCGAGGATTTAGCAATCAGCCCCAGCATTTT.

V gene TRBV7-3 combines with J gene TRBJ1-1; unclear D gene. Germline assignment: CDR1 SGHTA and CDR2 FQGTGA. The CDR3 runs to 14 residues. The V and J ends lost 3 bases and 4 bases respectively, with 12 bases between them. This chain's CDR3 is CASSFSAVGTEAFF. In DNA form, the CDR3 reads TGTGCCAGCAGCTTTAGCGCGGTGGGCACTGAAGCTTTCTTT.

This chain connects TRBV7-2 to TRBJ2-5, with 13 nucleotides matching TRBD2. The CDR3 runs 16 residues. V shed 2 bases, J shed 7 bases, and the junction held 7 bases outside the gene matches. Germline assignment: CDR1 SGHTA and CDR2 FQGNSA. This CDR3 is CASSLFVTSGGGTQYF. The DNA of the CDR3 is TGTGCCAGCAGCTTATTCGTCACTAGCGGGGGGGGGACCCAGTACTTC.

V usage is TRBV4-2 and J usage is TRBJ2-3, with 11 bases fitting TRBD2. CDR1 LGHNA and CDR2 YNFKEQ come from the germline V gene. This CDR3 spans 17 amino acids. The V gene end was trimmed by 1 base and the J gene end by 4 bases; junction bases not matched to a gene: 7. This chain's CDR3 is CASSQALAGGQADTQYF. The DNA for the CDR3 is TGTGCCAGCAGCCAAGCCTTAGCGGGGGGGCAGGCAGATACGCAGTATTTT.

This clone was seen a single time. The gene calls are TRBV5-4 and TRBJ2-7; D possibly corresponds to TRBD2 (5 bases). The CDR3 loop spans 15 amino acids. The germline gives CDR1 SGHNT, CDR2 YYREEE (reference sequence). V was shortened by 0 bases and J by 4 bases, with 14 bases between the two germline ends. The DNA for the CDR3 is TGTGCCAGCAGCTTGGAGCCAGGTGAGGGATACGAGCAGTACTTC. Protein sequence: CASSLEPGEGYEQYF.

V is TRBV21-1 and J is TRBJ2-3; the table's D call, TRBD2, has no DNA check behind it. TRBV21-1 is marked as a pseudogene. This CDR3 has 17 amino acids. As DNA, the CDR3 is TGTGCCAGCAGCAAGAAGACGCGCGGGGGGCCCCCAGATACGCAGTATTTT. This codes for CASSKKTRGGPPDTQYF.

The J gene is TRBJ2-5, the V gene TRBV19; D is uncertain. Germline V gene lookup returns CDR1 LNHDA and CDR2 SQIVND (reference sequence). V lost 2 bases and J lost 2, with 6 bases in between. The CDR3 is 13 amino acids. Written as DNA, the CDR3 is TGTGCCAGTAGTATAACTTTACAAGAGACCCAGTACTTC. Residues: CASSITLQETQYF.

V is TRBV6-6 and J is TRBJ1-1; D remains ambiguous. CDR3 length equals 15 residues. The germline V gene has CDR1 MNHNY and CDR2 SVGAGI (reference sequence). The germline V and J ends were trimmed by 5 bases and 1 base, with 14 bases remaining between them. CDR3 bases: TGTGCCAGCAGTACACACCTCGGATCGAACACTGAAGCTTTCTTT. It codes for CASSTHLGSNTEAFF.

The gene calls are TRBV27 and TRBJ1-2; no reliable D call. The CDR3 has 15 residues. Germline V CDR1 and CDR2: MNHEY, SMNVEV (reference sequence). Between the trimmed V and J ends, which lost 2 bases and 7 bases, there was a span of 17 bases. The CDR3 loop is CASSLQNPLLSGYTF. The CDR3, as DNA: TGTGCCAGCAGTTTACAGAACCCGCTCCTTAGTGGCTACACCTTC.

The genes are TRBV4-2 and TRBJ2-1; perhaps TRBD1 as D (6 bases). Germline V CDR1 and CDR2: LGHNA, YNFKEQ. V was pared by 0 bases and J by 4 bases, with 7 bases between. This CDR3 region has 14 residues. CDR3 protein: CASSQEGAYNEQFF. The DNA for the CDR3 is TGTGCCAGCAGCCAAGAGGGGGCTTACAATGAGCAGTTCTTC.

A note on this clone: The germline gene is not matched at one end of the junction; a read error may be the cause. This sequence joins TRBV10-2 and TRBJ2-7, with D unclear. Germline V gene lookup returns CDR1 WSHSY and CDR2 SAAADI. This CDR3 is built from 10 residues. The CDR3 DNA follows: TGCGCCAGCAGTGCCGAAAAACCCATCTTC. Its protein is CASSAEKPIF.

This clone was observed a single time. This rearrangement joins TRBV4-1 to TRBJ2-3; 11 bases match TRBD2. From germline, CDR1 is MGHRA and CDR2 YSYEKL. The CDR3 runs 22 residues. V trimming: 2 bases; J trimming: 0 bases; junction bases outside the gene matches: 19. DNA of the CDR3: TGCGCCAGCAGCCAACCGGGTATAGGACTAGCGGGTGACCCTACTAGCACAGATACGCAGTATTTT. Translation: CASSQPGIGLAGDPTSTDTQYF.

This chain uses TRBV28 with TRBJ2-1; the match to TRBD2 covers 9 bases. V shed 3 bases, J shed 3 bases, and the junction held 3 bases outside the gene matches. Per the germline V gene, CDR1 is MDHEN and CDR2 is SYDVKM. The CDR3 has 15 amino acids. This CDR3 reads CASSLGGGVYNEQFF. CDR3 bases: TGTGCCAGCAGTTTGGGCGGGGGGGTCTACAATGAGCAGTTCTTC. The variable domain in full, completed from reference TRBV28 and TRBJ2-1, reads DVKVTQSSRYLVKRTGEKVFLECVQDMDHENMFWYRQDPGLGLRLIYFSYDVKMKEKGDIPEGYSVSREKKERFSLILESASTNQTSMYLCASSLGGGVYNEQFFGPGTRLTVL.

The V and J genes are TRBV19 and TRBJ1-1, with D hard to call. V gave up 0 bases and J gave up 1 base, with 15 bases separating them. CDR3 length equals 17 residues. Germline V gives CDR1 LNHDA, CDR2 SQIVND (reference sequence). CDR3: CASSIDRYPAPNTEAFF. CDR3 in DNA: TGTGCCAGTAGTATAGATCGGTACCCGGCTCCGAACACTGAAGCTTTCTTT.

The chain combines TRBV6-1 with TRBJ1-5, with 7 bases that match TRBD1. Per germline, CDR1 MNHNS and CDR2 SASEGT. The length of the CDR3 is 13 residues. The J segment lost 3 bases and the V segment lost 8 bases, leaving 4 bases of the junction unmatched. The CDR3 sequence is CASETGNNQPQHF. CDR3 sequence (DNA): TGTGCCAGCGAGACAGGGAACAATCAGCCCCAGCATTTT.

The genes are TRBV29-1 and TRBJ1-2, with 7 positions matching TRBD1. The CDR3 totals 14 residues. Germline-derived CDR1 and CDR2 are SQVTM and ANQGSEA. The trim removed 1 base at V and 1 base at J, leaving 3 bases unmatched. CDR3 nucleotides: TGCAGCGTTGAAGGAAGGGGGCGTAACTATGGCTACACCTTC. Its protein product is CSVEGRGRNYGYTF. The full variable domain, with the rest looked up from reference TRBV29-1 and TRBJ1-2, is SAVISQKPSRDICQRGTSLTIQCQVDSQVTMMFWYRQQPGQSLTLIATANQGSEATYESGFVIDKFPISRPNLTFSTLTVSNMSPEDSSIYLCSVEGRGRNYGYTFGSGTRLTVV.

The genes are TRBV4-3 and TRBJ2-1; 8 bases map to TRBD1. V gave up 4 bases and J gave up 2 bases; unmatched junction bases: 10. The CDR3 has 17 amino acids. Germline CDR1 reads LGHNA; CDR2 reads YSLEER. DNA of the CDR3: TGCGCCAGCAGCCGCGGAGGACAGGGTCTTACCTACAATGAGCAGTTCTTC. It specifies CASSRGGQGLTYNEQFF.